This T cell receptor (beta chain) is drawn from a study of monozygotic twins with inflammatory bowel disease. Study observations and caveats: Subtypes among T cells remained indistinguishable. Especially with disease activity, IBD patients had fewer clonotypes in common with others than healthy twins did. Background noise in patient repertoires may stem from differing immunosuppressive treatments.

Germline CDR1 reads SGHTA; CDR2 reads FQGNSA. This CDR3 has 12 amino acids. Remarks on this clonotype: Its matching antigen is unknown.

Every sample had its cDNA made across eight separate reactions. TCRdb reprocessed the 5' RACE reads and keeps a single row for each CDR3 protein, giving no DNA. This table holds 400,000 to 500,000 distinct CDR3 sequences. This clonotype originated in a human donor with ulcerative colitis or Crohn's disease, or a healthy co-twin of an affected twin (not recorded which). Sequencing was performed on blood. This chain joins TRBV7-2 and TRBJ2-7; TCRdb reports TRBD1, a call that lacks DNA to check it against. The CDR3 reads CASSSSSGQGDF.